The sequence of this T cell receptor (beta chain) was determined in a study of T cells in Graves' hyperthyroidism and ophthalmopathy. General study points: In simple terms, a model built on 13 V-J features told ophthalmopathy apart from stable hyperthyroidism.

Under 3 months was the duration of disease in ophthalmopathy patients, who also had a Clinical Activity Score of at least 3 and a NOSPECS grade of at least 4. A patient was excluded if there was uncontrolled infection, other autoimmune disease, pregnancy or lactation. For the diagnoses, clinical symptoms, serum thyroxine and TRAb, thyroid ultrasound and orbital computed tomography were used. There were TCR beta CDR3 regions amplified from RNA transcripts. Using the HTBI primer set, a first-round RT-PCR was run on the TCR CDR3. TCRdb redid the calling of the multiplex PCR reads with MiXCR, one entry per CDR3 protein. Of a few hundred thousand distinct CDR3 sequences in the sample, 22% were seen once. The ends were cut back, 6 bases at V and 2 bases at J, with 10 bases in the middle. Germline V CDR1 and CDR2: MNHEY, SVGEGT. The CDR3 runs to 13 residues. Concerning this clonotype itself: The target antigen is unknown.

V and J are TRBV6-2 or TRBV6-3 and TRBJ1-2; D is perhaps TRBD1 (6 bases). The receptor was derived from a woman aged 65 to 85 with Graves' ophthalmopathy. Source material: blood. CDR3 residues: CASRRDMNYGYTF. CDR3 in DNA: TGTGCCAGCAGAAGGGACATGAACTATGGCTACACCTTC.